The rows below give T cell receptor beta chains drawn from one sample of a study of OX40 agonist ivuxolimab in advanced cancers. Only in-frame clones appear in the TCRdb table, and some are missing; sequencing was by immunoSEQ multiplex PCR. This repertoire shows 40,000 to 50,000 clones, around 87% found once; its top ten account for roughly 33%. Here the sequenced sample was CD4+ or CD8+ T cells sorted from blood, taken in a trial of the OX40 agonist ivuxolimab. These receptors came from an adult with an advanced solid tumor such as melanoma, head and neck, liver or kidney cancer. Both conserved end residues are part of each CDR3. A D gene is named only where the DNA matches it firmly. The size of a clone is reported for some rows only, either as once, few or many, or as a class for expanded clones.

CASRSSGWPHEQFF | TGTGCCAGCAGATCTAGCGGATGGCCACACGAGCAGTTCTTC | TRBD2 | TRBV11-2 | NA | TRBJ2-1
CASSQEGGPGYTF | TGTGCCAGCAGCCAAGAAGGGGGCCCTGGCTACACCTTC | TRBD1 | TRBV7-9 | NA | TRBJ1-2
CASRPNGGARYNEQFF | TGTGCCAGCCGCCCTAATGGGGGGGCACGGTACAATGAGCAGTTCTTC | NA | TRBV13 | NA | TRBJ2-1
CASSLSSLGDDEQFF | TGTGCCAGCAGTTTATCGTCCCTAGGAGACGATGAGCAGTTCTTC | NA | TRBV6-6 | NA | TRBJ2-1
CASSVVGYGYTF | TGTGCCAGCAGCGTCGTAGGCTATGGCTACACCTTC | NA | TRBV7-2 | NA | TRBJ1-2
CATSALGVSTDTQYF | TGTGCCACCAGCGCCCTTGGGGTTAGCACAGATACGCAGTATTTT | NA | TRBV15 | NA | TRBJ2-3
CSSTETAAFF | TGCAGCTCCACGGAGACCGCGGCTTTCTTT | NA | TRBV29-1 | NA | TRBJ1-1
CASHESPNEKLFF | TGTGCCAGCCACGAGAGCCCTAATGAAAAACTGTTTTTT | NA | TRBV19 | NA | TRBJ1-4
CSATRGLISTDTQYF | TGCAGCGCCACTAGAGGGCTTATTAGCACAGATACGCAGTATTTT | NA | TRBV29-1 | NA | TRBJ2-3
CASSPMPLAGEEQYF | TGTGCCAGCAGCCCCATGCCGCTAGCGGGAGAAGAGCAGTACTTC | TRBD2 | TRBV7-2 | NA | TRBJ2-5
CASSKDRTYEQYF | TGTGCCAGCAGCAAAGACAGGACCTACGAGCAGTACTTC | NA | TRBV7-6 | NA | TRBJ2-7
CASSRVGATNLLYEQYF | TGCGCCAGCAGCCGGGTTGGCGCCACCAACTTACTATACGAGCAGTACTTC | NA | TRBV5-1 | once | TRBJ2-7
CASSSPGTSGQETQYF | TGTGCCAGCAGTTCACCCGGGACTAGCGGACAAGAGACCCAGTACTTC | TRBD2 | TRBV28 | few | TRBJ2-5
CASSFDREVGASGNTIYF | TGTGCCAGTAGTTTCGACAGGGAGGTGGGGGCCTCTGGAAACACCATATATTTT | TRBD1 | TRBV19 | NA | TRBJ1-3
CASSQATTAGADTQYF | TGCGCCAGCAGCCAAGCGACGACAGCTGGGGCAGATACGCAGTATTTT | NA | TRBV4-1 | few | TRBJ2-3
CASSSGLNPYEQYF | TGCGCCAGCAGCTCGGGACTGAACCCCTACGAGCAGTACTTC | NA | TRBV5-1 | NA | TRBJ2-7
CASSSTGTLENEQFF | TGCGCCAGCAGCTCTACCGGGACCCTTGAGAATGAGCAGTTCTTC | NA | TRBV5-1 | NA | TRBJ2-1
CASSELAGYTGELFF | TGCGCCAGCAGTGAGCTGGCGGGATACACCGGGGAGCTGTTTTTT | NA | TRBV10-1 | once | TRBJ2-2
CASSGGDYGYTF | TGTGCCAGCAGTGGGGGTGACTATGGCTACACCTTC | NA | TRBV7-9 | NA | TRBJ1-2
CASSVGTRANTGELFF | TGTGCCAGCAGCGTAGGGACTAGGGCGAACACCGGGGAGCTGTTTTTT | TRBD2 | TRBV9 | NA | TRBJ2-2
CASSQEWDRGFSGNTIYF | TGCGCCAGCAGCCAAGAGTGGGACAGGGGATTCTCTGGAAACACCATATATTTT | TRBD1 | TRBV4-1 | NA | TRBJ1-3
CASSLGGSRWTDTQYF | TGTGCCAGCAGCTTAGGCGGCTCCCGGTGGACAGATACGCAGTATTTT | NA | TRBV7-3 | NA | TRBJ2-3
CAWSLTGNNGYTF | TGTGCCTGGAGCCTGACAGGGAATAATGGCTACACCTTC | TRBD1 | TRBV30 | NA | TRBJ1-2
CASNRGPNQPQHF | TGTGCCAGTAACAGGGGGCCGAATCAGCCCCAGCATTTT | TRBD1 | TRBV19 | NA | TRBJ1-5
CASAGEKLFF | TGTGCCAGCGCCGGCGAAAAACTGTTTTTT | NA | TRBV19 | NA | TRBJ1-4
CASSPASNTEAFF | TGTGCCAGCTCCCCCGCGTCGAACACTGAAGCTTTCTTT | NA | TRBV18 | NA | TRBJ1-1
CASGAGPYEQYF | TGTGCCAGCGGGGCGGGGCCCTACGAGCAGTACTTC | NA | TRBV6-1 | NA | TRBJ2-7
CASSLIDGSTDTQYF | TGCGCCAGCAGCTTGATAGACGGGAGCACAGATACGCAGTATTTT | NA | TRBV5-1 | NA | TRBJ2-3
CASSLDTSYGYTF | TGTGCCAGCAGCCTTGACACTTCCTATGGCTACACCTTC | NA | TRBV7-2 | NA | TRBJ1-2
CASSLQSSYEQYF | TGTGCCAGCAGTTTACAGAGCTCCTACGAGCAGTACTTC | NA | TRBV28 | NA | TRBJ2-7
CSGGGTGGPDTQYF | TGCAGCGGGGGCGGGACAGGGGGACCGGATACGCAGTATTTT | TRBD1 | TRBV29-1 | NA | TRBJ2-3
CASSVATGGGTHQPQHF | TGTGCCAGCAGCGTAGCTACGGGCGGGGGTACCCATCAGCCCCAGCATTTT | NA | TRBV9 | few | TRBJ1-5
CASSPGATSYNEQFF | TGTGCCAGCTCACCAGGGGCTACCTCCTACAATGAGCAGTTCTTC | NA | TRBV18 | NA | TRBJ2-1
CASSARDVNSPLHF | TGTGCCAGCTCTGCTCGGGACGTTAATTCACCCCTCCACTTT | NA | TRBV7-9 | NA | TRBJ1-6
CASSEQGTYEQYF | TGTGCCAGCAGTGAACAGGGGACCTACGAGCAGTACTTC | NA | TRBV6-1 | NA | TRBJ2-7
CASSVQGQTNTEAFF | TGTGCCAGCAGCGTACAAGGACAGACGAACACTGAAGCTTTCTTT | NA | TRBV9 | NA | TRBJ1-1
CASSSHRGVYEQYF | TGTGCCAGCAGCTCACACAGGGGGGTCTACGAGCAGTACTTC | TRBD1 | TRBV11-2 | NA | TRBJ2-7
CASSLSRGPYTGELFF | TGTGCCAGCAGCTTATCCCGGGGACCCTACACCGGGGAGCTGTTTTTT | NA | TRBV7-8 | NA | TRBJ2-2
CAWSRPGGIHSPLHF | TGTGCCTGGAGTAGACCCGGAGGTATCCATTCACCCCTCCACTTT | NA | TRBV30 | NA | TRBJ1-6
CASSIQASGKDTQYF | TGTGCCAGTAGTATTCAGGCTAGCGGGAAGGATACGCAGTATTTT | TRBD2 | TRBV19 | NA | TRBJ2-3
CAISTSGDADSPLHF | NA | NA | TRBV10-3 | once | TRBJ1-6
CASSEGGGEYNEQFF | TGTGCCAGCAGTGAAGGGGGCGGAGAGTACAATGAGCAGTTCTTC | NA | TRBV6-1 | few | TRBJ2-1
CASSPPLAELNEQFF | TGTGCCAGCTCACCACCTCTTGCGGAACTCAATGAGCAGTTCTTC | NA | TRBV18 | NA | TRBJ2-1
CASSTSYEQYF | TGTGCCAGCAGCACCAGCTACGAGCAGTACTTC | NA | TRBV5-6 | NA | TRBJ2-7
CASTEPLILGETQYF | TGTGCCAGCACCGAACCCCTTATATTAGGAGAGACCCAGTACTTC | NA | TRBV25-1 | NA | TRBJ2-5
CASSYSKDSGQYRCTF | TGTGCCAGCAGTTACTCGAAGGATTCGGGCCAGTATCGGTGCACCTTC | NA | TRBV6-5 | NA | TRBJ1-2
CASSYRREGHEQFF | TGTGCCAGCAGTTACAGACGGGAGGGCCATGAGCAGTTCTTC | TRBD2 | TRBV6-6 | NA | TRBJ2-1
CASTPQTGTNTEAFF | TGTGCCAGCACTCCGCAGACAGGGACCAACACTGAAGCTTTCTTT | TRBD1 | TRBV2 | NA | TRBJ1-1
CASSHDTSEKLFF | TGCGCCAGCAGCCATGACACGTCTGAAAAACTGTTTTTT | NA | TRBV4-1 | NA | TRBJ1-4
CASTPRRGNYGYTF | TGTGCCAGCACCCCCCGAAGGGGCAACTATGGCTACACCTTC | NA | TRBV6-1 | NA | TRBJ1-2
CASSDGGNTGELFF | TGTGCCAGCAGCGATGGCGGGAACACCGGGGAGCTGTTTTTT | NA | TRBV7-6 | NA | TRBJ2-2
CASRERGGGTDTQYF | TGTGCCAGCAGAGAGCGGGGGGGCGGGACAGATACGCAGTATTTT | TRBD2 | TRBV2 | NA | TRBJ2-3
CAISESNSAYEQYF | TGTGCCATCAGTGAGAGTAACTCCGCCTACGAGCAGTACTTC | NA | TRBV10-3 | NA | TRBJ2-7
CASSESSGRAADTQYF | TGTGCCAGCAGTGAATCGAGCGGGAGGGCCGCAGATACGCAGTATTTT | TRBD2 | TRBV6-4 | once | TRBJ2-3